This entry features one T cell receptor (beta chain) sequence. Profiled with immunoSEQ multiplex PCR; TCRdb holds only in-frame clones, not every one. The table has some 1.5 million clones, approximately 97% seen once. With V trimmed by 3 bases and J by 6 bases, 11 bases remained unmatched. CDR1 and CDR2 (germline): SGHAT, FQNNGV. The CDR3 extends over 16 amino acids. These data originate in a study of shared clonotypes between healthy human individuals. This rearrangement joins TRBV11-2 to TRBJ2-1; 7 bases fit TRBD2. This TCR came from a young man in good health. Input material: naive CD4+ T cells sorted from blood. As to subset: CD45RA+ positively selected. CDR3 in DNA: TGTGCCAGCAGCTTGGTATCGAGACTAGCTGGCAATGAGCAGTTCTTC. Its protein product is CASSLVSRLAGNEQFF.